This is a list of T cell receptor beta chains from one sample in a study of T cell changes during pregnancy in multiple sclerosis. TCRdb's copy holds only in-frame clones and misses some; the assay was immunoSEQ multiplex PCR. The sample has about 12,000 clones; 84% are singletons. The sequenced sample was CD8+ T cells from peripheral blood mononuclear cells, obtained after pregnancy. These receptors were collected from a female donor in good health, enrolled as a control in a pregnancy study. Each CDR3 is given with its conserved first and last residue. The D gene is left open where the match is weak. The size field is filled for only some rows; it gives once, few, many or a size class.

TRBJ2-7 | TRBV7-3 | - | TRBD1 | TGTGCCAGCAGCGTTTCCGGGACAGGACTCTACGAGCAGTACTTC | CASSVSGTGLYEQYF
TRBJ1-3 | TRBV5-6 | - | - | TGTGCCAGCAGCTTTATACAGGGCTCTGGAAACACCATATATTTT | CASSFIQGSGNTIYF
TRBJ2-3 | TRBV4-2 | - | - | TGTGCCAGCAGCCAGGAGCGGCCAGATACGCAGTATTTT | CASSQERPDTQYF
TRBJ1-1 | TRBV28 | - | - | TGTGCCAGCAGCGAAGCACAGGGCCCTGAAGCTTTCTTT | CASSEAQGPEAFF
TRBJ2-1 | TRBV18 | - | TRBD2 | TGTGCCAGCTCACTGGGACTAGCGGGCTTAAATGAGCAGTTCTTC | CASSLGLAGLNEQFF
TRBJ2-3 | TRBV11-2 | - | TRBD1 | TGTGCCAGCACTAGGACAGGGAGGACAGATACGCAGTATTTT | CASTRTGRTDTQYF
TRBJ2-7 | TRBV7-8 | - | TRBD1 | TGTGCCAGCAGCACAGGACAGGGGACCTACGAGCAGTACTTC | CASSTGQGTYEQYF
TRBJ1-2 | TRBV11-2 | - | TRBD1 | TGTGCCAGCAGCTTAGGGACAGGGGGTGTGTCGCCCGTCAATGGCTACACCTTC | CASSLGTGGVSPVNGYTF
TRBJ2-2 | TRBV7-9 | medium-sized | TRBD2 | TGTGCCAGCAGCTTAGGAGCGGGGGAGCGCACCGGGGAGCTGTTTTTT | CASSLGAGERTGELFF
TRBJ2-7 | TRBV5-1 | - | TRBD1 | TGCGCCAGCAGCGGGACAGGGCGATACTCCTACGAGCAGTACTTC | CASSGTGRYSYEQYF
TRBJ1-1 | TRBV5-1 | - | - | TGCGCCAGCAGCTTGTTAGGACTTGAAGCTTTCTTT | CASSLLGLEAFF
TRBJ2-7 | TRBV7-9 | many | - | TGTGCCAGCAGCTTACCCAGGGACTCCTACGAGCAGTACTTC | CASSLPRDSYEQYF
TRBJ1-2 | TRBV5-1 | - | - | TGCGCCAGCAGCTTGGGCCAGGCCTTGGGTAACTATGGCTACACCTTC | CASSLGQALGNYGYTF
TRBJ2-1 | TRBV7-8 | - | TRBD2 | TGTGCCAGCAGCTTAACCTGGACTAGCGGGAATGAGCAGTTCTTC | CASSLTWTSGNEQFF
TRBJ2-2 | TRBV6-5 | - | - | TGTGCCAGCAGCTCGGGGGACTCCCACACCGGGGAGCTGTTTTTT | CASSSGDSHTGELFF
TRBJ2-7 | TRBV15 | - | - | TGTGCCACCAGCAGAGGTATACGGGAGAATGTTAACGAGCAGTACTTC | CATSRGIRENVNEQYF
TRBJ1-1 | TRBV2 | - | - | TGTGCCAGCGATCGGGTGACCCTCGCCACTGAAGCTTTCTTT | CASDRVTLATEAFF
TRBJ1-4 | TRBV6-5 | - | - | TGTGCCAGCAGTTACTCGCAGGCCCTTCGGCATGAAAAACTGTTTTTT | CASSYSQALRHEKLFF
TRBJ2-3 | TRBV11-2 | many | TRBD1 | TGTGCCAGCAGCCCCGGACAGGGGCACACAGATACGCAGTATTTT | CASSPGQGHTDTQYF
TRBJ2-5 | TRBV14 | once | TRBD2 | TGTGCCAGCAGCCAGACTAGCTTTAGTTCAGAGACCCAGTACTTC | CASSQTSFSSETQYF
TRBJ1-3 | TRBV19 | once | - | TGTGCCGTACAGGGTTTGGGGTCTGGAAACACCATATATTTT | CAVQGLGSGNTIYF
TRBJ1-1 | TRBV18 | medium-sized | - | TGTGCCAGCTCACCTATGTATTGGGGACAGAACACTGAAGCTTTCTTT | CASSPMYWGQNTEAFF
TRBJ2-7 | TRBV9 | - | - | TGTGCCAGCAGCGTCGGTTCAGGGAACTACGAGCAGTACTTC | CASSVGSGNYEQYF
TRBJ2-7 | TRBV5-5 | many | - | TGTGCCAGCAGCTACCCCTATATTGGCTACGAGCAGTACTTC | CASSYPYIGYEQYF
TRBJ2-4 | TRBV7-8 | - | TRBD2 | TGTGCCAGCAGCCCCACTAGCGGGCATAACATTCAGTACTTC | CASSPTSGHNIQYF
TRBJ2-3 | TRBV6-4 | - | TRBD2 | TGTGCCAGCAGTGAGCTCGGCGGGGGGGCCACAGATACGCAGTATTTT | CASSELGGGATDTQYF
TRBJ2-5 | TRBV12-5 | - | - | TGTGCTAGTGGTTCTGGACACCTGACCCAGTACTTC | CASGSGHLTQYF
TRBJ2-2 | TRBV11-3 | few | - | TGTGCCAGCGCTAGCGACGGCACCGGGGAGCTGTTTTTT | CASASDGTGELFF
TRBJ2-5 | TRBV5-1 | - | TRBD2 | TGCGCCAGCAGCTTGGGCGGGAGGGCCCAAGAGACCCAGTACTTC | CASSLGGRAQETQYF
TRBJ1-5 | TRBV7-9 | - | - | TGTGCCAGCAGCTTCACCCGAGGCCAGAGCAATCAGCCCCAGCATTTT | CASSFTRGQSNQPQHF
TRBJ2-7 | TRBV2 | - | - | TGTGCCAGCAAGCGGCAGAGCTCCTACGAGCAGTACTTC | CASKRQSSYEQYF